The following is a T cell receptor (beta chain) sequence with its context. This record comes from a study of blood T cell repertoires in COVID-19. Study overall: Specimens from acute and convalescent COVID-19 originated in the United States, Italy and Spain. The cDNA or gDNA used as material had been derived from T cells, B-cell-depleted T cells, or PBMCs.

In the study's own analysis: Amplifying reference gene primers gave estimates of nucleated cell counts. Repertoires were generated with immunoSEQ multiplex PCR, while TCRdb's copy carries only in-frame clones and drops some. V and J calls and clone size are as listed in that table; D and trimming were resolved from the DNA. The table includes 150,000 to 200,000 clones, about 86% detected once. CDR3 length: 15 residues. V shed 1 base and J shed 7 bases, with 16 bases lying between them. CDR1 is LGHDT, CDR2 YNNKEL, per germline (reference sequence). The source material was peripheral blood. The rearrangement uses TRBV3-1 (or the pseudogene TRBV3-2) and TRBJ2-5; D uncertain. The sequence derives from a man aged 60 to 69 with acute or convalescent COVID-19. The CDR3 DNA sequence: TGTGCCAGCAGCCAAGGTCGTCTAGAGGTCGGGACCCAGTACTTC. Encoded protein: CASSQGRLEVGTQYF.